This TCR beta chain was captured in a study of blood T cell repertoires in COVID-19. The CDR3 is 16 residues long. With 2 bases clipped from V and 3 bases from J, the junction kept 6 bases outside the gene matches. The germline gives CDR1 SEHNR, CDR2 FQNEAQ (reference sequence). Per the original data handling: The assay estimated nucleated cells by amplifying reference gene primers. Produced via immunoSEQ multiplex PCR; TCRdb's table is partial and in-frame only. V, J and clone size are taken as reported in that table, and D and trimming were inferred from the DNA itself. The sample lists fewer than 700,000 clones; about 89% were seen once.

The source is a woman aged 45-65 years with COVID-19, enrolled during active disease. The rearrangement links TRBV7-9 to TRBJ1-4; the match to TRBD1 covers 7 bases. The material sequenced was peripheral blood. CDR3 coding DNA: TGTGCCAGCAGCTTACCCTACAGGGGTGCTAATGAAAAACTGTTTTTT. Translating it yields CASSLPYRGANEKLFF. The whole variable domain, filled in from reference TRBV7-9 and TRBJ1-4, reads DTGVSQNPRHKITKRGQNVTFRCDPISEHNRLYWYRQTLGQGPEFLTYFQNEAQLEKSRLLSDRFSAERPKGSFSTLEIQRTEQGDSAMYLCASSLPYRGANEKLFFGSGTQLSVL.